These 26 T cell receptor beta chains were all obtained from the same sample, sequenced in a study of blood T cell repertoires in COVID-19. Repertoires were generated with immunoSEQ multiplex PCR, while TCRdb's copy carries only in-frame clones and drops some. The table has around 250,000 clones, 70% to 90% seen once; the top ten hold 5.5% to 6.5%. Specimen: peripheral blood. These TCRs come from a man aged 60 to 69 with acute or convalescent COVID-19.

V usage is TRBV9 and J usage is TRBJ2-3; maybe TRBD2 (6 bases). Between the trimmed V and J ends, which lost 4 bases and 5 bases, there was a span of 20 bases. CDR1 is SGDLS, CDR2 YYNGEE, per germline. The CDR3 loop spans 16 amino acids. The CDR3 is CASSPSAGSFLDTQYF. DNA for the CDR3: TGTGCCAGCAGCCCCTCAGCGGGTTCCTTCCTAGATACGCAGTATTTT. Complete variable domain (other parts from reference TRBV9 and TRBJ2-3): DSGVTQTPKHLITATGQRVTLRCSPRSGDLSVYWYQQSLDQGLQFLIQYYNGEERAKGNILERFSAQQFPDLHSELNLSSLELGDSALYFCASSPSAGSFLDTQYFGPGTRLTVL.

The genes are TRBV6-5 and TRBJ1-5, with 10 bases aligning to TRBD1. Germline V lookup: CDR1 MNHEY, CDR2 SVGAGI. V gave up 6 bases and J gave up 5 bases; unmatched junction bases: 1. The CDR3 sequence is 13 residues long. The chain's CDR3 is CASRTGGDQPQHF. CDR3 sequence (DNA): TGTGCCAGCAGGACAGGGGGCGATCAGCCCCAGCATTTT.

This chain uses TRBV30 with TRBJ2-2; 8 nucleotides align to TRBD2. CDR1 and CDR2 (germline): GTSNPN, SVGIG (reference sequence). After removal of 0 bases from V and 4 bases from J, the junction contained 7 bases not matched to a gene. The length of the CDR3 is 16 residues. CDR3 in DNA: TGTGCCTGGAGTGTATTGGCGGGAGGAGTCACCGGGGAGCTGTTTTTT. This gives the protein CAWSVLAGGVTGELFF.

This CDR3 reads CASSVTPWSNQPQHF. CDR3 DNA: TGTGCCAGCAGCGTAACTCCCTGGAGCAATCAGCCCCAGCATTTT. The chain is built from TRBV9 and TRBJ1-5; no reliable D call. The CDR3 runs 15 residues. Germline V gives CDR1 SGDLS, CDR2 YYNGEE. Trimming took 1 base from V and 1 from J, leaving 9 bases between them.

The V call is TRBV4-3, the J call TRBJ2-1, with 10 positions matching TRBD2. The V gene end was trimmed by 4 bases and the J gene end by 4 bases; junction bases not matched to a gene: 10. The CDR3 covers 17 residues. Germline CDR1 reads LGHNA; CDR2 reads YSLEER. The CDR3 protein is CASSRKEGTSAYNEQFF. DNA for the CDR3: TGCGCCAGCAGCCGAAAGGAGGGGACTAGCGCGTACAATGAGCAGTTCTTC.

This clone was picked up one time. V gene TRBV7-2 combines with J gene TRBJ2-7; possibly TRBD2 for D (6 bases). The CDR3 contains 15 residues. Germline assignment: CDR1 SGHTA and CDR2 FQGNSA. V lost 5 bases and J lost 7, with 21 bases in between. The CDR3 sequence is CASSETRRGEGEQYF. DNA for the CDR3: TGTGCCAGCAGCGAAACGAGGCGGGGAGAGGGAGAGCAGTACTTC.

The CDR3 loop is CASSADPVTGAQPQHF. As DNA, the CDR3 is TGTGCCAGCAGTGCCGATCCGGTCACAGGGGCTCAGCCCCAGCATTTT. This chain uses TRBV6-1 with TRBJ1-5, with 7 positions matching TRBD1. Unmatched junction bases numbered 12, after V lost 4 bases and J lost 6 bases. Germline V gene sequence: CDR1 MNHNS, CDR2 SASEGT. The CDR3 runs 16 residues.

V usage is TRBV24-1 and J usage is TRBJ2-7, with a possible D match to TRBD1 (6 bases). Trimming left V 4 bases short and J 2 bases short, with 8 bases between. The CDR3 runs to 13 residues. Germline CDR1 and CDR2: KGHDR and SFDVKD. The CDR3 here is CATSERGTYEQYF. The CDR3 DNA reads TGTGCCACCAGTGAAAGGGGGACCTACGAGCAGTACTTC.

The chain combines TRBV12-3 or TRBV12-4 with TRBJ1-1, with D hard to call. This CDR3 has 12 amino acids. The V gene lost 4 bases and the J gene lost 4 bases, with 7 bases spanning the gap. The CDR3 sequence is CASSSPGTEAFF. The CDR3 region has the DNA TGTGCCAGCAGTTCCCCCGGCACTGAAGCTTTCTTT.

V is TRBV19 and J is TRBJ2-5, with 11 bases lining up with TRBD2. The V segment lost 4 bases and the J segment 5 bases; nucleotides outside the gene matches: 3. Per germline, CDR1 LNHDA and CDR2 SQIVND (reference sequence). The length of the CDR3 is 14 residues. CDR3 residues: CASSTRLAGETQYF. The CDR3 bases are TGTGCCAGTAGTACGCGACTAGCGGGGGAGACCCAGTACTTC.

The V call is TRBV7-9, the J call TRBJ1-1; D call uncertain. V lost 8 bases, J lost 1 base, and 17 bases lay in between. Germline V gene data show CDR1 as SEHNR and CDR2 as FQNEAQ (reference sequence). The CDR3 is made up of 15 amino acids. CDR3 in amino acids: CASLESGAGNTEAFF. The CDR3 DNA sequence: TGTGCCAGCTTAGAGTCGGGAGCCGGGAACACTGAAGCTTTCTTT.

This sequence joins TRBV7-2 and TRBJ2-7; 14 nucleotides match TRBD2. Germline-derived CDR1 and CDR2 are SGHTA and FQGNSA. V gave up 5 bases and J gave up 5 bases; unmatched junction bases: 5. This CDR3 region has 15 residues. CDR3 in DNA: TGTGCCAGCAGCCCGGGACTAGCGGGAGCGGACGAGCAGTACTTC. It yields the protein CASSPGLAGADEQYF.

This clone was detected only a few times. V usage is TRBV11-3 and J usage is TRBJ1-4; a weak D match, TRBD1 (6 bases). Germline values: CDR1 SGHNT, CDR2 YENEEA. V gave up 5 bases and J gave up 7 bases, with 8 bases separating them. CDR3 length: 12 amino acids. In DNA form, the CDR3 reads TGTGCCAGCAGCGTGACAGGTGAAAAACTGTTTTTT. This gives the protein CASSVTGEKLFF.

V is TRBV28 and J is TRBJ1-6; D gene uncertain. CDR1 is MDHEN, CDR2 SYDVKM, per germline. Trimming stripped 7 bases from V and 7 bases from J, with 17 bases between. CDR3 length: 15 residues. CDR3 sequence: CASTQTRGQNSPLHF. The CDR3 DNA is TGTGCCAGCACCCAAACCCGGGGTCAGAATTCACCCCTCCACTTT.

The chain combines TRBV18 with TRBJ2-2, with 8 nucleotides matching TRBD1. Germline CDR1 and CDR2: KGHSH and LQKENI. Trimming at V came to 4 bases and at J to 1 base, leaving 2 bases not matched to a gene. The CDR3 loop spans 15 amino acids. This CDR3 is CASSLTGENTGELFF. The CDR3 DNA reads as TGTGCCAGCTCACTGACAGGGGAGAACACCGGGGAGCTGTTTTTT.

This clone is a singleton in its sample. The V gene is TRBV6-5, the J gene TRBJ1-5, with 10 positions matching TRBD1. Germline V lookup: CDR1 MNHEY, CDR2 SVGAGI. The junction had 4 bases not matched to a gene; V was cut back by 6 bases and J by 2 bases. The CDR3 is 15 amino acids. CDR3 sequence (DNA): TGTGCCAGCAGGGTGGGGACAGGGGGCAATCAGCCCCAGCATTTT. Translation gives CASRVGTGGNQPQHF.

The V call is TRBV11-3, the J call TRBJ2-7; tentatively, D is TRBD2 (5 bases). This CDR3 comprises 14 residues. Germline values: CDR1 SGHNT, CDR2 YENEEA. Between the trimmed V and J ends, which lost 5 bases and 3 bases, there was a span of 14 bases. CDR3 DNA: TGTGCCAGCAGCCCGGGATTCACAAGCTACGAGCAGTACTTC. As protein: CASSPGFTSYEQYF.

The V and J genes are TRBV28 and TRBJ2-5; 11 bases map to TRBD1. CDR3 size: 14 residues. Looked up from germline, CDR1 is MDHEN and CDR2 is SYDVKM. Trimming took 6 bases from V and 4 from J; bases not matched to a gene: 4. The CDR3 DNA is TGTGCCAGCAGAGCGGACAGGGGGCTAGAGACCCAGTACTTC. This codes for CASRADRGLETQYF.

The gene calls are TRBV5-5 and TRBJ1-1, with D perhaps matching TRBD1 (6 bases). The CDR3 covers 15 residues. V was clipped by 1 base and J by 4 bases, with 14 bases between them. Germline V gene sequence: CDR1 SGHKS, CDR2 YYEKEE (reference sequence). The CDR3 region has the DNA TGTGCCAGCAGCTTGTCAGGGGAAAGGGGCACTGAAGCTTTCTTT. Translated: CASSLSGERGTEAFF.

This chain uses TRBV11-3 with TRBJ2-7; weak D call: TRBD2 (5 bases). Trimming shortened V by 3 bases and J by 7 bases, and 13 bases separated the two germline ends. Germline V gene lookup returns CDR1 SGHNT and CDR2 YENEEA. CDR3 size: 13 residues. CDR3 region: CASSFLPSGEQYF. DNA for the CDR3: TGTGCCAGCAGCTTTCTCCCCTCGGGAGAGCAGTACTTC.

This chain uses TRBV6-2 or TRBV6-3 with TRBJ2-7; 9 bases align to TRBD1. Losses at the gene ends were 5 bases for V and 3 bases for J; bases not matched to a gene: 8. The CDR3 has 15 residues. CDR1 is MNHEY, CDR2 SVGEGT, per germline. The CDR3 is CASSPQQGAVYEQYF. The CDR3 bases are TGTGCCAGCAGTCCACAACAGGGGGCTGTCTACGAGCAGTACTTC.

In regard to this clone: Different DNA sequences within this sample yield the same CDR3. The rearrangement joins TRBV28 to TRBJ2-7; D gene unclear. Trimming took off 4 bases at V and 3 bases at J, with 7 bases between the two ends. The CDR3 spans 12 residues. Germline CDR1 reads MDHEN; CDR2 reads SYDVKM. Here the CDR3 DNA reads TGTGCCAGCAGTTCTGGCGGCTACGAGCAGTACTTC. This gives the protein CASSSGGYEQYF.

This sequence joins TRBV6-5 and TRBJ1-4; D ambiguous. CDR1 is MNHEY and CDR2 is SVGAGI in the germline V gene. The CDR3 covers 14 residues. Trimming removed 7 bases at V and 4 bases at J, with 13 bases between. The CDR3 DNA follows: TGTGCCAGCAAACTTCCGGGAAGTAATGAAAAACTGTTTTTT. It encodes CASKLPGSNEKLFF.

The chain links TRBV24-1 to TRBJ1-2; D ambiguous. CDR1 KGHDR and CDR2 SFDVKD come from the germline V gene. This CDR3 contains 13 residues. V dropped 5 bases and J dropped 4 bases, with 10 bases sitting between them. The DNA for the CDR3 is TGTGCCACCAGTGCGGGAGCGCCCTATGGCTACACCTTC. As protein: CATSAGAPYGYTF.

CDR3: CASSDRGRLRRTEAFF. The DNA of the CDR3 is TGTGCCAGTAGTGACAGGGGGCGCTTGAGAAGGACTGAAGCTTTCTTT. This chain connects TRBV19 to TRBJ1-1; 10 bases agree with TRBD1. The V gene end was trimmed by 5 bases and the J gene end by 5 bases; junction bases not matched to a gene: 11. The CDR3 loop spans 16 amino acids. Germline V gene sequence: CDR1 LNHDA, CDR2 SQIVND (reference sequence). Complete variable domain (other parts from reference TRBV19 and TRBJ1-1): DGGITQSPKYLFRKEGQNVTLSCEQNLNHDAMYWYRQDPGQGLRLIYYSQIVNDFQKGDIAEGYSVSREKKESFPLTVTSAQKNPTAFYLCASSDRGRLRRTEAFFGQGTRLTVV.

The chain combines TRBV6-5 with TRBJ2-7; 7 bases are shared with TRBD1. Germline lookup yields CDR1 MNHEY and CDR2 SVGAGI. With 6 bases clipped from V and 3 bases from J, the junction kept 8 bases outside the gene matches. The CDR3 length is 14 residues. This CDR3 is CASRRRQGSYEQYF. The DNA for the CDR3 is TGTGCCAGCAGGAGGAGACAGGGAAGCTACGAGCAGTACTTC.